The present entry profiles one TCR beta chain with its context. Its antigen remains unknown. Per the germline V gene, CDR1 is MDHEN and CDR2 is SYDVKM. Trimming took 5 bases from V and 7 from J, leaving 11 bases between them. The CDR3 contains 12 residues. Collection occurred without any documented infections or immune events in donors. These data are taken from a study of identifying expanded T cells in peripheral blood. The table came from immunoSEQ multiplex PCR; TCRdb's copy has only in-frame clones and leaves some out. The sample consists of over 100,000 clones, more than 70% of them appearing once. Notes on the study in general: Differentially abundant clones: around 1.1 between replicates, 16.4 at roughly 13 days, around 19 at four. Clone count variance between roughly 2-week samples rose with total template count.

The sequenced sample consisted of blood. This receptor was identified in a person aged 18 to 75 in good health. J is TRBJ1-1 and V is TRBV28; D is unresolved. The CDR3 reads CASSPHPVEAFF. The CDR3 DNA sequence: TGTGCCAGCAGTCCCCACCCCGTTGAAGCTTTCTTT.